A single sample gave rise to the 21 T cell receptor beta chains below, sequenced in a study of cytomegalovirus exposure and HLA in healthy donors. Researchers ran the PCR with 60 Vbeta and 13 Jbeta primers. Repertoires were generated with immunoSEQ multiplex PCR, while TCRdb's copy carries only in-frame clones and drops some. In the table there are fewer than 150,000 clones, approximately 71% of which are singletons. The sequencing sample was made of PBMCs. Receptor source: a woman between 45 and 65 years old in good health and CMV-seronegative.

This chain connects TRBV11-3 to TRBJ2-5; 7 nucleotides match TRBD2. With 5 bases clipped from V and 4 bases from J, the junction kept 7 bases outside the gene matches. This CDR3 region has 14 residues. CDR1 is SGHNT and CDR2 is YENEEA in the germline V gene. The DNA for the CDR3 is TGTGCCAGCAGCCCCGCTGCGGGGGTAGAGACCCAGTACTTC. It encodes CASSPAAGVETQYF.

The chain joins TRBV6-8 to TRBJ2-4; D unresolved. Germline assignment: CDR1 MNHGY and CDR2 SAAAGT. V dropped 2 bases and J dropped 0 bases, with 17 bases sitting between them. The CDR3 totals 18 residues. As DNA, the CDR3 is TGTGCCAGCAGTTACCCCCCAGAGACACTCCTAGCCAAAAACATTCAGTACTTC. Its translation: CASSYPPETLLAKNIQYF.

The rearrangement uses TRBV10-1 and TRBJ2-2; TRBD1 matches at 10 bases. CDR3 length: 15 amino acids. Losses at the gene ends were 6 bases for V and 3 bases for J; bases not matched to a gene: 4. Looked up from germline, CDR1 is WNHNN and CDR2 is SYGVQD (reference sequence). For the CDR3, the DNA is TGCGCCAGCAGAGGGACAGGGGAGGACACCGGGGAGCTGTTTTTT. Its protein product is CASRGTGEDTGELFF.

The chain uses TRBV4-2 and TRBJ2-2; the D gene is possibly TRBD1 (6 bases). The CDR3 extends over 16 amino acids. V lost 3 bases, J lost 0 bases, and 11 bases lay in between. Germline V gene sequence: CDR1 LGHNA, CDR2 YNFKEQ. As DNA, the CDR3 is TGTGCCAGCAGCCAGGAAACAGGGCCGAACACCGGGGAGCTGTTTTTT. Amino acid sequence: CASSQETGPNTGELFF.

The J gene is TRBJ1-2, the V gene TRBV28; TRBD1 matches at 10 bases. The CDR3 runs 14 residues. The ends lost 5 bases at V and 7 bases at J; junction bases unmatched: 7. From germline, CDR1 is MDHEN and CDR2 SYDVKM. The CDR3 sequence is CASSTGTGVGGYTF. The DNA for the CDR3 is TGTGCCAGCAGTACCGGGACAGGGGTAGGTGGCTACACCTTC.

V and J are TRBV7-9 and TRBJ1-5; D might be TRBD1 (6 bases). V gave up 0 bases and J gave up 0 bases, with 12 bases separating them. The length of the CDR3 is 17 residues. CDR1 SEHNR and CDR2 FQNEAQ come from the germline V gene (reference sequence). CDR3 coding DNA: TGTGCCAGCAGCTTAGCGGGTAGGGGGTTTAGCAATCAGCCCCAGCATTTT. Translated: CASSLAGRGFSNQPQHF.

This clone was detected only a few times. This chain connects TRBV10-3 to TRBJ1-3, with D possibly matching TRBD1 (5 bases). The length of the CDR3 is 22 residues. Germline V lookup: CDR1 ENHRY, CDR2 SYGVKD. Trimming removed 0 bases from V and 0 bases from J, with 27 bases in between. CDR3 in DNA: TGTGCCATCAGTGAGTCGAAATCTTTCGGGGGTCTCACCGCGGACTCTGGAAACACCATATATTTT. It is translated as CAISESKSFGGLTADSGNTIYF.

The V gene is TRBV30, the J gene TRBJ1-1, with D perhaps TRBD1 (6 bases). Per germline, CDR1 GTSNPN and CDR2 SVGIG (reference sequence). This CDR3 has 13 amino acids. V was shortened by 5 bases and J by 0 bases, with 10 bases between the two germline ends. The CDR3 protein is CAWEGQLNTEAFF. CDR3 coding DNA: TGTGCCTGGGAAGGACAGTTGAACACTGAAGCTTTCTTT. Full variable domain (missing parts from reference TRBV30 and TRBJ1-1): SQTIHQWPATLVQPVGSPLSLECTVEGTSNPNLYWYRQAAGRGLQLLFYSVGIGQISSEVPQNLSASRPQDRQFILSSKKLLLSDSGFYLCAWEGQLNTEAFFGQGTRLTVV.

DNA of the CDR3: TGTGCCAGCAGTTTATCAGGCGCTAGCGGGGAAGAGACCCAGTACTTC. Translated: CASSLSGASGEETQYF. This rearrangement joins TRBV27 to TRBJ2-5; 9 bases are shared with TRBD2. The CDR3 has 16 amino acids. Trimming at V came to 0 bases and at J to 3 bases, leaving 5 bases not matched to a gene. Germline CDR1 is MNHEY and CDR2 is SMNVEV (reference sequence).

J is TRBJ1-2 and V is TRBV13; the D gene is possibly TRBD1 (6 bases). Germline V gene data show CDR1 as PRHDT and CDR2 as FYEKMQ (reference sequence). This CDR3 spans 14 amino acids. V was pared by 5 bases and J by 7 bases, with 17 bases between. The CDR3 nucleotides are TGTGCCAGCAGCCAAGTGGGGGCGCGAGGTGGCTACACCTTC. This sequence encodes CASSQVGARGGYTF.

Details on this clone: At one boundary the junction diverges from the germline segment, which might be a read error. The chain recombines TRBV4-1 with TRBJ1-5; weak D call: TRBD1 (6 bases). Germline V gene lookup returns CDR1 MGHRA and CDR2 YSYEKL. The CDR3 has 16 amino acids. The CDR3 is CVSSRVRRGGDQPQHF. CDR3 nucleotides: TGCGTCAGCAGCCGCGTCAGAAGGGGGGGGGATCAGCCCCAGCATTTT.

V is TRBV6-4 and J is TRBJ1-2; D is perhaps TRBD1 (6 bases). Germline CDR1 MRHNA, CDR2 SNTAGT. This CDR3 region has 15 residues. V shed 0 bases and J shed 5 bases, with 13 bases lying between them. CDR3: CASSDSYTGPYGYTF. The CDR3 nucleotides are TGTGCCAGCAGTGACTCTTACACAGGGCCATATGGCTACACCTTC.

The chain recombines TRBV10-3 with TRBJ2-3, with unresolved D. The V gene's germline CDR1 is ENHRY and CDR2 SYGVKD. The length of the CDR3 is 15 residues. Trimming shortened V by 0 bases and J by 1 base, and 8 bases separated the two germline ends. This CDR3 reads CAISESGTGTDTQYF. The CDR3 DNA follows: TGTGCCATCAGTGAGTCCGGTACCGGCACAGATACGCAGTATTTT.

The CDR3 loop reads CASSLGTGGSSYEQYF. The DNA of the CDR3 is TGTGCCAGCTCACTAGGGACAGGGGGCTCCTCCTACGAGCAGTACTTC. The V and J genes are TRBV18 and TRBJ2-7; 12 nucleotides agree with TRBD1. Per germline, CDR1 KGHSH and CDR2 LQKENI. The CDR3 covers 16 residues. V shed 4 bases, J shed 0 bases, and the junction held 4 bases outside the gene matches.

V and J are TRBV12-5 and TRBJ1-4, with TRBD1 identical over 7 bases. Germline CDR1 LGHNT, CDR2 FRNRAP. The J segment lost 11 bases and the V segment lost 0 bases, leaving 21 bases of the junction unmatched. The CDR3 runs 19 residues. Written as DNA, the CDR3 is TGTGCTAGTGGTTTGGTGAACCCTGACCCTCGGGACAGTTTGTACAAACTGTTTTTT. Protein sequence: CASGLVNPDPRDSLYKLFF.

The J gene is TRBJ2-7, the V gene TRBV7-2; D is perhaps TRBD2 (6 bases). Germline V gene lookup returns CDR1 SGHTA and CDR2 FQGNSA. CDR3 length equals 14 residues. V lost 2 bases and J 5 bases, leaving 13 bases between the germline ends. As DNA, the CDR3 is TGTGCCAGCAGCTTAAGGAGGGATCAAGACGAGCAGTACTTC. As protein: CASSLRRDQDEQYF.

J is TRBJ2-1 and V is TRBV2; 10 nucleotides agree with TRBD2. CDR3 length equals 16 residues. From germline, CDR1 is SNHLY and CDR2 FYNNEI. Unmatched junction bases numbered 11, after V lost 6 bases and J lost 6 bases. The CDR3 coding sequence is TGTGCCAGCAGAAAAGCCGGGACTAGCGTCTTCAATGAGCAGTTCTTC. Translation gives CASRKAGTSVFNEQFF.

This clone was seen more than once but under ten times. CDR3 sequence reads: CAISQPGPYNEQFF. Here the CDR3 DNA reads TGTGCCATCTCCCAACCGGGTCCCTACAATGAGCAGTTCTTC. V is TRBV27 and J is TRBJ2-1, with D hard to call. This CDR3 region has 14 residues. V shed 10 bases and J shed 2 bases, with 15 bases lying between them. Germline V lookup: CDR1 MNHEY, CDR2 SMNVEV (reference sequence).

The chain joins TRBV7-2 to TRBJ1-1; a weak D match, TRBD1 (6 bases). The V gene's germline CDR1 is SGHTA and CDR2 FQGNSA. V dropped 4 bases and J dropped 3 bases, with 9 bases sitting between them. The CDR3 runs 13 residues. This CDR3 reads CASSYSGDTEAFF. CDR3 in DNA: TGTGCCAGCAGCTACTCAGGGGACACTGAAGCTTTCTTT.

The gene calls are TRBV28 and TRBJ2-1; D is unclear. Germline loops: CDR1 MDHEN, CDR2 SYDVKM. V was clipped by 3 bases and J by 6 bases, with 3 bases between them. The CDR3 runs to 11 residues. Here the CDR3 reads CASSFINEQFF. CDR3 sequence (DNA): TGTGCCAGCAGTTTTATCAATGAGCAGTTCTTC.

This chain joins TRBV19 and TRBJ1-4; possibly TRBD1 for D (5 bases). Germline V gene lookup returns CDR1 LNHDA and CDR2 SQIVND (reference sequence). This CDR3 comprises 15 residues. V was clipped by 5 bases and J by 2 bases, with 12 bases between them. For the CDR3, the DNA is TGTGCCAGTAGTCCCCAGGGATTCACTAATGAAAAACTGTTTTTT. Protein: CASSPQGFTNEKLFF.